Detailed here is one T cell receptor (beta chain). Its antigen is not known. This record belongs to a study of T cell responses to AZD1222 COVID-19 vaccine. Broader study findings: Among the donors, most were white British and more were female, and clonal diversity was possibly underestimated.

Generated by immunoSEQ multiplex PCR, the TCRdb table keeps only in-frame clones and is missing some. The table includes about 120,000 clones, more than 75% detected once. The CDR3 has 17 residues. Trimming removed 5 bases at V and 0 bases at J, with 17 bases between. Germline V gives CDR1 LNHDA, CDR2 SQIVND (reference sequence). This clonotype originated in an adult in good health. Source: peripheral blood, taken on day 0 of AZD1222 vaccination. The chain is built from TRBV19 and TRBJ1-5; D may be TRBD1 (6 bases). The CDR3 reads CASSLTQGTSSNQPQHF. Written as DNA, the CDR3 is TGTGCCAGTAGTCTAACACAGGGAACCTCTAGCAATCAGCCCCAGCATTTT.